Shown below are 7 T cell receptor beta chains from a single sample sequenced in a study of blood T cell repertoires in COVID-19. Libraries were prepared by immunoSEQ multiplex PCR; TCRdb keeps only in-frame clonotypes and omits some of them. The table lists about 130,000 clones, 70% to 85% of them singletons. The sample comprised peripheral blood. The receptor source for this set is a woman of 80 years or more with acute or convalescent COVID-19.

There are a few counts of this clone. The chain employs TRBV2 and TRBJ1-5; D call uncertain. This CDR3 is built from 14 residues. CDR1 and CDR2 (germline): SNHLY, FYNNEI. V dropped 6 bases and J dropped 7 bases, with 16 bases sitting between them. CDR3 residues: CASRKGREGQPQHF. For the CDR3, the DNA is TGTGCCAGCAGGAAGGGCCGGGAGGGCCAGCCCCAGCATTTT.

The chain joins TRBV7-2 to TRBJ2-7, with D possibly TRBD2 on 5 matching bases. The CDR3 spans 14 residues. V gave up 2 bases and J gave up 2 bases, with 10 bases separating them. The germline V gene encodes CDR1 SGHTA and CDR2 FQGNSA. The CDR3 coding sequence is TGTGCCAGCAGCTTAAACTTCGGGGCCTACGAGCAGTACTTC. It codes for CASSLNFGAYEQYF. The full variable domain, with the rest looked up from reference TRBV7-2 and TRBJ2-7, is GAGVSQSPSNKVTEKGKDVELRCDPISGHTALYWYRQSLGQGLEFLIYFQGNSAPDKSGLPSDRFSAERTGGSVSTLTIQRTQQEDSAVYLCASSLNFGAYEQYFGPGTRLTVT.

There are a few counts of this clone. The gene calls are TRBV7-2 and TRBJ1-2, with D maybe TRBD1 (5 bases). V was cut by 5 bases and J by 3 bases, with 13 bases left in between. CDR1 and CDR2 from the germline V gene are SGHTA and FQGNSA. CDR3 size: 14 residues. The CDR3 bases are TGTGCCAGCAGCCCGTACGGGGGAGACTATGGCTACACCTTC. It specifies CASSPYGGDYGYTF.

The CDR3 coding sequence is TGTGCCAGCAGCCGCGGACTAGCGGGCTACGAGCAGTACTTC. Its protein product is CASSRGLAGYEQYF. The rearrangement uses TRBV7-6 and TRBJ2-7, with 11 bases matching TRBD2. This CDR3 contains 14 residues. Germline CDR1 is SGHVS and CDR2 is FNYEAQ. With 5 bases clipped from V and 3 bases from J, the junction kept 3 bases outside the gene matches.

The chain has TRBV12-3 or TRBV12-4 and TRBJ1-1; 7 bases match TRBD1. After removal of 7 bases from V and 7 bases from J, the junction contained 3 bases not matched to a gene. The CDR3 is 11 amino acids. In nucleotides, the CDR3 is TGTGCCAGCACCCGGACAGGTGAAGCTTTCTTT. As protein: CASTRTGEAFF.

The V call is TRBV5-1, the J call TRBJ1-3; D gene unclear. V dropped 0 bases and J dropped 5 bases, with 12 bases sitting between them. Germline CDR1 and CDR2: SGHRS and YFSETQ. The CDR3 contains 15 residues. The DNA of the CDR3 is TGCGCCAGCAGCTTGGAACCTACTATCCGAAACACCATATATTTT. Translation gives CASSLEPTIRNTIYF.

V and J are TRBV10-3 and TRBJ1-6, with 8 bases matching TRBD1. V shed 3 bases and J 2 bases; nucleotides not matched to a gene: 6. CDR1 and CDR2 (germline): ENHRY, SYGVKD. The CDR3 sequence is 17 residues long. The CDR3 DNA reads TGTGCCATCAGTGACTCCAGGGGGCGAACCTATAATTCACCCCTCCACTTT. Its protein is CAISDSRGRTYNSPLHF.